This note documents a single T cell receptor beta chain sequence. Its antigen is undetermined. This sample was taken from a study of T cell responses to AZD1222 COVID-19 vaccine. Findings and caveats of the study: AZD1222 recipients seropositive at baseline numbered only six. Vaccine-associated CD4 TCRs ranged over spike, dominating at 160-218 and 743-854.

Assay: immunoSEQ multiplex PCR; the TCRdb copy retains only in-frame clones and omits some. Among 130,000 or so clones listed, approximately 92% were seen once. CDR3 length: 15 amino acids. Germline lookup yields CDR1 SGHNT and CDR2 YENEEA. The V end lost 1 base, the J end lost 11 bases, and 19 bases lay between the germline ends. The chain links TRBV11-3 to TRBJ2-3; a possible D gene is TRBD2 (6 bases). The TCR comes from an adult who received the AZD1222 COVID-19 vaccine. Source: peripheral blood, taken 28 days after the second AZD1222 dose. The CDR3 sequence is CASSLGSGDGSWQYF. For the CDR3, the DNA is TGTGCCAGCAGCTTAGGGTCGGGAGATGGTTCATGGCAGTATTTT.